This TCR beta chain was identified during a study of blood T cell repertoires in COVID-19 (dated by TCRdb to the early 2020s). Looking at the study overall: Samples covering the acute and convalescent phases of COVID-19 were provided by collaborators in the United States, Italy and Spain. The material from the prospective study consisted of cDNA or gDNA derived from T cells, B-cell-depleted T cells, or PBMCs. Deeply sampled blood TCRbeta repertoires from subjects exposed to, actively infected with, or recovered from COVID-19 were included in the dataset. The repertoires were made available in a free public database intended to serve as a resource for research on the immune response to SARS-CoV-2. The samples were drawn from two sources: the first 160 participants of the ongoing ImmuneRACE study, and 1,200 or so subjects contributed by 6 global collaborators. A de-identified subject ID, COVID-19 status, age in years and sex were almost always included in the sample metadata. HLA class I and class II types, where available, came from metadata supplied by the sample provider rather than from assay-based typing.

Points on this clone: No antigen is known for it. The input lacks base qualities; no much larger clone sits a single base away.

TCRbeta CDR3 regions were amplified from genomic DNA using the immunoSEQ Assay, a bias-controlled multiplex PCR. The study's own analysis went as follows. Nucleated cell counts per sample were estimated from amplification of reference gene primers within the assay. Sequence reads were collapsed and filtered to measure the absolute abundance of every unique TCRbeta CDR3 rearrangement. For each sample, productive Simpson clonality was calculated as the square root of Simpson's diversity index across productive rearrangements. TCRdb holds this immuneACCESS table with in-frame rearrangements only. Some clones are missing; in checked studies, unresolved V genes explain under half, and the rest has no known cause. The D gene and trimming were derived from the DNA, and the V and J assignments and clone size from that table. This sample lists roughly 82,000 clones; about 86% were detected once. The ten largest clones add up to about a sixth of the sample.

Each collaborating institution followed its own protocols to collect whole blood in K2EDTA tubes. For TCRbeta analysis, collaborator samples were shipped as frozen whole blood, as isolated PBMCs, or as DNA extracted from either sample type. The investigation overall reported the following: Clinical and demographic metadata were provided uncurated, with the amount varying by source and participant.

V loses 5 bases at its end and J loses 1 base; junction bases beyond the gene matches: 6. Reading the germline V gene gives CDR1 SGHNT and CDR2 YENEEA. The CDR3 covers 15 residues, taking in both the cysteine and the phenylalanine. Only the CDR3 region is kept as DNA, spanning 45 bases read in frame from base 1. The sequenced sample was peripheral blood. The clonotype was recovered from an older woman with acute or convalescent COVID-19. This receptor chain uses TRBV11-3 and TRBJ1-1; the central 8 bases match TRBD1. The DNA reads as follows: TGTGCCAGCAGCACAGGGGGGGCCGGGAACACTGAAGCTTTCTTT. Its amino acids are CASSTGGAGNTEAFF.